Below, one T cell receptor (beta chain) is given with its context. Its antigen is undetermined. This may be a read error: a much more frequent sequence differs by one nucleotide. The data derive from a study of glioma-infiltrating T cells. Looked up from germline, CDR1 is SGHTA and CDR2 is FQGNSA. The CDR3 sequence is 14 residues long. The V gene end was trimmed by 5 bases and the J gene end by 7 bases; junction bases not matched to a gene: 5. Using RNA template, CDR3s of TCR alpha and beta were amplified with iRepertoire arm-PCR. TCRdb used MiXCR to reprocess the multiplex PCR reads, holding one entry per CDR3 protein. The sample includes about 200,000 distinct CDR3 sequences, more than 30% of them seen just once. Whole-study results and caveats: Gliomas, especially low-grade, showed above-expected tissue-blood divergence; non-neoplastic patients showed below.

This TCR came from a human donor with low-grade glioma or glioblastoma, undergoing nonglioma brain surgery, or in good health (not recorded which). Sequenced input: glioma tissue, nonneoplastic brain tissue, or PBMCs (not recorded which). The V call is TRBV7-2, the J call TRBJ2-3, with 11 bases lining up with TRBD2. The CDR3 here is CASSLGLAVHTQYF. CDR3 nucleotide sequence: TGTGCCAGCAGCCTGGGACTAGCGGTACATACGCAGTATTTT.